This T cell receptor beta chain was recovered during a study of T cell changes during pregnancy in multiple sclerosis. The method was immunoSEQ multiplex PCR; TCRdb's version includes in-frame clones alone and lacks a portion of them. Of 20,000 to 25,000 clones listed, 70% to 90% were seen once; the top ten hold around 16%. Germline CDR1 reads SEHNR; CDR2 reads FQNEAQ (reference sequence). The CDR3 consists of 12 residues. Trimming removed 8 bases from V and 8 bases from J, with 13 bases in between. In its sample, this clone was seen a few times. The specimen comprised CD8+ T cells from peripheral blood mononuclear cells, sampled in the first trimester of pregnancy. This sequence joins TRBV7-9 and TRBJ2-1; D may be TRBD1 (5 bases). This sequence was found in a female donor in good health, enrolled as a control in a pregnancy study. CDR3 bases: TGTGCCAGCGGACCTCAGGGTTATGAGCAGTTCTTC. Amino acid sequence: CASGPQGYEQFF.